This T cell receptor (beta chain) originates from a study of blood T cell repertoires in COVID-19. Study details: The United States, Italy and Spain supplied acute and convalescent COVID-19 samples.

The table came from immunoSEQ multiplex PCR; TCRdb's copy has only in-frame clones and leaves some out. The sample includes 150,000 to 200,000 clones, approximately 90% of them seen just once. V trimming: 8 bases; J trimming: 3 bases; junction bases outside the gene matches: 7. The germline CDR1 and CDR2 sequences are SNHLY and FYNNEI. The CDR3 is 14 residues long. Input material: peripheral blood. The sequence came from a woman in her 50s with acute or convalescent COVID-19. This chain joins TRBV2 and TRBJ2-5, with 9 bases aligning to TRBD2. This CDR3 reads CASGRGGDKETQYF. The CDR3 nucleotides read TGTGCCAGCGGGCGCGGGGGGGACAAAGAGACCCAGTACTTC.